The clone carrying this T cell receptor beta chain was seen just once. Its specificity is unknown. PCR employed 60 Vbeta and 13 Jbeta primers. Method: immunoSEQ multiplex PCR; TCRdb's copy keeps in-frame clones and lacks some. The table records approximately 150,000 clones, 80% to 90% of them present only once. This sample was included in a study of cytomegalovirus exposure and HLA in healthy donors. Overall study results and limits: The study recorded 160 or so TCR beta chains that were cytomegalovirus-associated. There were reportedly fewer N-insertions in an Asian-associated ancestry cluster than the roughly 670-donor mean, in a later analysis. In an earlier analysis, about 87% or about 30%: the productive usage of most TCR beta V segments.

At the time of sampling, donors were nominally healthy, though unrecorded immune exposures were likely. The CDR3 length is 14 residues. V lost 0 bases and J lost 6, with 11 bases in between. Germline V gene lookup returns CDR1 KGHSH and CDR2 LQKENI. Sequenced: PBMCs. The gene calls are TRBV18 and TRBJ1-2; D is unresolved. The receptor comes from a woman aged 40-49 years in good health and CMV-seropositive. CDR3: CASSPPGDLDGYTF. For the CDR3, the DNA is TGTGCCAGCTCACCACCGGGAGATCTTGATGGCTACACCTTC.